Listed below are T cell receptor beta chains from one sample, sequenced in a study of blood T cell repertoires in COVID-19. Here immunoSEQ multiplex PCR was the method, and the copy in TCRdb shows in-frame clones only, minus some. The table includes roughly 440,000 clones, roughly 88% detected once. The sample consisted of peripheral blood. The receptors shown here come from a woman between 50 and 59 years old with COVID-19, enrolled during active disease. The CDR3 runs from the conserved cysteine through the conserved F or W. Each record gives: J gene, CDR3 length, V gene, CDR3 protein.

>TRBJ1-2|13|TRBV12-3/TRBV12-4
CASSLSRVYGYTF
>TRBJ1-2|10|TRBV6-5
CASRGRGYTF
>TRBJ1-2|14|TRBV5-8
CASKALQGTYGYTF
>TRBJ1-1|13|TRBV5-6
CASSYTLNTEAFF
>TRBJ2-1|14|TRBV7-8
CASSRRDSGVEQFF
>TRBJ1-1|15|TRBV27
CASSLSITGNTEAFF
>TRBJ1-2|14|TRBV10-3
CAISEDRGTYGYTF
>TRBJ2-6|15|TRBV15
CATSRDLSGANVLTF
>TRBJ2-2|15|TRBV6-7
CASRVLQGGTGELFF
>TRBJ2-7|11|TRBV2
CASRKGYEQYF
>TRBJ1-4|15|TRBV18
CASSPGQGTTEKLFF
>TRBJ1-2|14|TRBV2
CASSLGQGAYGYTF
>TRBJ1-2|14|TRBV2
CASTQQAGWRGYTF
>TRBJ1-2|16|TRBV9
CASSVGDRLANYGYTF
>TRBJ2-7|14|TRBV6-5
CASSYSGQGYEQYF
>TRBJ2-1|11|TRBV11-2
CASSYGGEQFF
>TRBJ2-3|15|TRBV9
CASSVSGGAADTQYF
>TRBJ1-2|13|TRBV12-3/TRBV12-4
CASSRDYTGGYTF
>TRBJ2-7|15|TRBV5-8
CASRGSGGAGYEQYF
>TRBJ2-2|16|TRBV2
CASTLAGGRGTGELFF
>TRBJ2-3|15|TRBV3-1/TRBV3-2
CASSPIGKHTDTQYF
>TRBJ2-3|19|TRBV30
CAFLHAGAEEVLSTDTQYF
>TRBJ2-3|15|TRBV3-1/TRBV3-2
CASARGGLSTDTQYF
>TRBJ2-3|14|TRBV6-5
CASSSRGSTDTQYF
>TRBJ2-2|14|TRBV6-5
CASIPSQGPGELFF
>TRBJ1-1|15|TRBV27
CASSYGGAGNTEAFF
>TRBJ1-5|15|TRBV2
CASGGYRIGNQPQHF
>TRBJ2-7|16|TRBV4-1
CASSQDSDSSSYEQYF
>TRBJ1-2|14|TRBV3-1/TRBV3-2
CASSRDRDRHGYTF
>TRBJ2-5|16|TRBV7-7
CASSLNGGGPQETQYF
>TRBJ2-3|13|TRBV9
CASSARTGDTQYF
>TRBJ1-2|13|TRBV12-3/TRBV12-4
CASTYSPSGGYTF
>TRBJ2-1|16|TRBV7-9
CASSFPNSGFDNEQFF
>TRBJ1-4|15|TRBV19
CASSIAEGSNEKLFF
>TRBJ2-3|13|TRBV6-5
CASTSRRTDTQYF
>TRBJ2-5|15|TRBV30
CAFQRGGGWEETQYF
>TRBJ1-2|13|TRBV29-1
CSVDPGSNYGYTF
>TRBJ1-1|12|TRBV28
CASSLNAREAFF
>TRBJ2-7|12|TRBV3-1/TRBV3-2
CASSQLQGEQYF
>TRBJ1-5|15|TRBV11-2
CASSRGGDLNQPQHF
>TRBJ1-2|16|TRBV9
CASSVGAGTINYGYTF
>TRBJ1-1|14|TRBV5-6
CASSLWGVNTEAFF
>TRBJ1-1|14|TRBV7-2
CASSLGMWNTEAFF
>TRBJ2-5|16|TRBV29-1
CSVEGQWGQGVETQYF
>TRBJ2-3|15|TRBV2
CASSEVYRGTDTQYF
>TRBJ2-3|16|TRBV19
CASSIGGVPEADTQYF
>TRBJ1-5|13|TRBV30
CAWSVQGQQPQHF
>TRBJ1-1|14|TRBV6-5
CASRSDSLNTEAFF
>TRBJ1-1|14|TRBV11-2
CASTPGQTNTEAFF